One sample yielded the 20 T cell receptor beta chains listed below, sequenced in a study of cytomegalovirus exposure and HLA in healthy donors. Researchers ran the PCR with 60 Vbeta and 13 Jbeta primers. Some clones are missing from TCRdb's copy, which holds only in-frame ones; the method was immunoSEQ multiplex PCR. This sample has about 100,000 clones; about 74% occur once, and the top ten carry over 4%. Sequencing was performed on PBMCs. All receptors come from a woman younger than 35 in good health and CMV-seropositive.

The chain joins TRBV6-1 to TRBJ2-7, with a weak D call TRBD2 (6 bases). The germline gives CDR1 MNHNS, CDR2 SASEGT. The CDR3 length is 15 residues. Trimming stripped 1 base from V and 0 bases from J, with 10 bases between. The CDR3 region has the DNA TGTGCCAGCAGTGAAGATGACGGGAGCTCCTACGAGCAGTACTTC. Translated: CASSEDDGSSYEQYF.

The V call is TRBV28, the J call TRBJ1-2; D possibly corresponds to TRBD1 (5 bases). V lost 5 bases and J lost 7, with 11 bases in between. This CDR3 is 12 amino acids long. CDR1 and CDR2 from the germline V gene are MDHEN and SYDVKM. CDR3 loop: CASSKQGGGYTF. CDR3 nucleotides: TGTGCCAGCAGTAAGCAGGGCGGTGGCTACACCTTC.

The chain couples TRBV27 to TRBJ2-5; D unresolved. This CDR3 is 12 amino acids long. V was clipped by 2 bases and J by 6 bases, with 7 bases between them. The germline V gene encodes CDR1 MNHEY and CDR2 SMNVEV (reference sequence). The CDR3 loop reads CASSLGGKTQYF. CDR3 DNA sequence: TGTGCCAGCAGTTTAGGTGGCAAGACCCAGTACTTC.

This chain connects TRBV6-1 to TRBJ2-1, with TRBD2 matching over 10 bases. The CDR3 is 15 residues long. V was pared by 2 bases and J by 7 bases, with 5 bases of the junction left unmatched. Germline assignment: CDR1 MNHNS and CDR2 SASEGT. The CDR3 loop reads CASSERSSGRNEQFF. In DNA form, the CDR3 reads TGTGCCAGCAGTGAAAGGAGTAGCGGGAGGAATGAGCAGTTCTTC.

In this sample, this clone turned up once. The chain recombines TRBV28 with TRBJ2-2, with TRBD2 matching 7 bases. This CDR3 comprises 16 residues. Trimming removed 8 bases from V and 5 bases from J; junction bases left unmatched: 14. Per germline, CDR1 MDHEN and CDR2 SYDVKM. CDR3 sequence reads: CASGRRSGIKTGELFF. The CDR3 nucleotides are TGTGCCAGCGGACGTAGGAGCGGGATAAAAACCGGGGAGCTGTTTTTT.

The chain uses TRBV4-3 and TRBJ1-3; D is unclear. The germline V gene encodes CDR1 LGHNA and CDR2 YSLEER. This CDR3 is built from 13 residues. V lost 0 bases, J lost 8 bases, and 8 bases lay in between. In nucleotides, the CDR3 is TGCGCCAGCAGCCAAGAAGTGAGGGACACCATATATTTT. This translates into CASSQEVRDTIYF.

V and J are TRBV5-1 and TRBJ1-1; D not certain. The germline CDR1 and CDR2 sequences are SGHRS and YFSETQ. This CDR3 spans 13 amino acids. The V end was cut by 4 bases, the J end by 3 bases, with 10 bases between. The CDR3 sequence: CASSPTSDTEAFF. The CDR3, as DNA: TGCGCCAGCAGCCCCACGAGCGACACTGAAGCTTTCTTT.

The chain links TRBV6-5 to TRBJ1-4, with a possible D match to TRBD1 (6 bases). CDR1 is MNHEY, CDR2 SVGAGI, per germline. CDR3 size: 15 residues. V lost 4 bases to trimming and J lost 3 bases, with 12 bases between them. Here the CDR3 reads CASSSGQNPNEKLFF. The CDR3 bases are TGTGCCAGCAGTTCAGGACAGAACCCTAATGAAAAACTGTTTTTT.

Details on this clone: The junction and the germline gene differ at one end; a read error may be behind it. This sample includes further DNA sequences coding for the same CDR3. Here the CDR3 DNA reads TGTGCTAGCAGCCTTGGACTAGCGGGAGTCGAGACCCAGTACTTC. Its protein product is CASSLGLAGVETQYF. The genes are TRBV7-7 and TRBJ2-5; TRBD2 matches at 13 bases. The germline V gene has CDR1 SSHAT and CDR2 FNYEAQ (reference sequence). The CDR3 length is 15 residues.

The chain combines TRBV28 with TRBJ1-3, with D hard to call. The V end was cut by 6 bases, the J end by 0 bases, with 6 bases between. This CDR3 contains 13 residues. CDR1 is MDHEN and CDR2 is SYDVKM in the germline V gene. In nucleotides, the CDR3 is TGTGCCAGCAGCTTTTTCTCTGGAAACACCATATATTTT. Its translation is CASSFFSGNTIYF.

The rearrangement joins TRBV7-2 to TRBJ2-2, with TRBD1 matching 9 bases. The CDR3 is 13 amino acids. The germline gives CDR1 SGHTA, CDR2 FQGNSA. V gave up 5 bases and J gave up 6 bases; unmatched junction bases: 1. The CDR3, as DNA: TGTGCCAGCAGCAACAGGGGGCCCGGGGAGCTGTTTTTT. Amino acid sequence: CASSNRGPGELFF.

This clone was counted once. The rearrangement joins TRBV15 to TRBJ2-5; D is uncertain. Trimming stripped 0 bases from V and 4 bases from J, with 18 bases between. The CDR3 covers 17 residues. Per the germline V gene, CDR1 is LNHNV and CDR2 is YYDKDF (reference sequence). CDR3 in amino acids: CATSRDYPNRVGETQYF. The CDR3 DNA reads TGTGCCACCAGCAGAGATTACCCCAATCGGGTGGGAGAGACCCAGTACTTC.

The chain joins TRBV4-3 to TRBJ1-4; a possible D gene is TRBD1 (6 bases). CDR1 LGHNA and CDR2 YSLEER come from the germline V gene. This CDR3 comprises 17 residues. V gave up 0 bases and J gave up 0 bases, with 11 bases separating them. CDR3 nucleotides: TGCGCCAGCAGCCAAGATTGGGCAGGGGCAACTAATGAAAAACTGTTTTTT. Encoded protein: CASSQDWAGATNEKLFF.

The chain uses TRBV28 and TRBJ1-1; D might be TRBD1 (5 bases). CDR3 size: 16 residues. The V gene lost 3 bases and the J gene lost 0 bases, with 14 bases spanning the gap. Looked up from germline, CDR1 is MDHEN and CDR2 is SYDVKM. Written as DNA, the CDR3 is TGTGCCAGCAGTTTCACGACAGTTTTCATGAACACTGAAGCTTTCTTT. Its protein product is CASSFTTVFMNTEAFF.

This clone has only one observation. This chain joins TRBV5-8 and TRBJ2-7; D uncertain. This CDR3 is 11 amino acids long. The V end was cut by 1 base, the J end by 3 bases, with 2 bases between. Germline-derived CDR1 and CDR2 are SGHTS and YDEGEE. DNA for the CDR3: TGTGCCAGCAGCTTGTACTACGAGCAGTACTTC. Residues: CASSLYYEQYF.

The V gene is TRBV7-2, the J gene TRBJ2-3; weak D call: TRBD1 (5 bases). CDR3 length equals 14 residues. Germline V lookup: CDR1 SGHTA, CDR2 FQGNSA. Deletions cut 5 bases from V and 0 bases from J, with 9 bases between. CDR3 DNA sequence: TGTGCCAGCAGCCCAGGACACAGCACAGATACGCAGTATTTT. This translates into CASSPGHSTDTQYF.

The CDR3 DNA is TGCGCCAGCAGCTCAGGGGGATGGACTGAAGCTTTCTTT. Amino acids: CASSSGGWTEAFF. V is TRBV5-1 and J is TRBJ1-1; 7 bases agree with TRBD1. The germline V gene has CDR1 SGHRS and CDR2 YFSETQ. The J segment lost 5 bases and the V segment lost 3 bases, leaving 4 bases of the junction unmatched. The CDR3 sequence is 13 residues long. The entire variable domain, with the rest obtained from reference TRBV5-1 and TRBJ1-1, is as follows: KAGVTQTPRYLIKTRGQQVTLSCSPISGHRSVSWYQQTPGQGLQFLFEYFSETQRNKGNFPGRFSGRQFSNSRSEMNVSTLELGDSALYLCASSSGGWTEAFFGQGTRLTVV.

V is TRBV7-3 and J is TRBJ2-1; no firm D call. The CDR3 is 13 residues long. The germline CDR1 and CDR2 sequences are SGHTA and FQGTGA. Trimming shortened V by 3 bases and J by 4 bases, and 7 bases separated the two germline ends. The CDR3 here is CASSFGGYNEQFF. CDR3 coding DNA: TGTGCCAGCAGCTTCGGCGGTTACAATGAGCAGTTCTTC.

The chain recombines TRBV11-2 with TRBJ2-7, with no clear D. The CDR3 is 12 residues long. Looked up from germline, CDR1 is SGHAT and CDR2 is FQNNGV. V lost 5 bases and J lost 4, with 9 bases in between. CDR3 sequence (DNA): TGTGCCAGCAGCCCGACACCATACGAGCAGTACTTC. This gives the protein CASSPTPYEQYF.

The chain has TRBV19 and TRBJ2-7; 13 positions agree with TRBD2. The ends lost 5 bases at V and 5 bases at J; junction bases unmatched: 6. The CDR3 spans 15 residues. From germline, CDR1 is LNHDA and CDR2 SQIVND (reference sequence). The CDR3 DNA sequence: TGTGCCAGTAGTCCTCAAGGACTAGCGGGAGACGAGCAGTACTTC. This encodes CASSPQGLAGDEQYF.